These 26 T cell receptor beta chains came from one sample sequenced in a study of cytotoxic CD8 clonotypes in ibrutinib-treated CLL. TCRdb's table, derived via immunoSEQ multiplex PCR, lists solely in-frame clones and lacks some. The table records some 23,000 clones, about two thirds of them present only once. The material sequenced was PBMCs, taken at disease progression, from a patient treated with ibrutinib. These TCRs come from a human donor with chronic lymphocytic leukemia.

This clone appeared a few times. The rearrangement joins TRBV27 to TRBJ2-7; 9 bases match TRBD1. CDR1 MNHEY and CDR2 SMNVEV come from the germline V gene (reference sequence). CDR3 length equals 14 residues. The V gene end was trimmed by 5 bases and the J gene end by 4 bases; junction bases not matched to a gene: 6. As DNA, the CDR3 is TGTGCCAGCAGTGCTTGGGACAGGGCGTACGAGCAGTACTTC. Protein product: CASSAWDRAYEQYF.

The chain links TRBV13 to TRBJ1-1, with a tentative D call TRBD1 (5 bases). Between the trimmed V and J ends, which lost 5 bases and 7 bases, there was a span of 20 bases. Germline CDR1 reads PRHDT; CDR2 reads FYEKMQ (reference sequence). The CDR3 has 15 amino acids. CDR3 coding DNA: TGTGCCAGCAGCCCTCGTAAGGAGGGGACGGGTGAAGCTTTCTTT. Translation gives CASSPRKEGTGEAFF.

The chain carries TRBV6-1 and TRBJ1-2; D is perhaps TRBD1 (6 bases). The CDR3 loop spans 14 amino acids. The V and J ends lost 4 bases and 5 bases respectively, with 14 bases between them. Germline V lookup: CDR1 MNHNS, CDR2 SASEGT. The CDR3 loop is CASSGAGGPYGYTF. The CDR3 nucleotides read TGTGCCAGCAGTGGAGCCGGGGGGCCTTATGGCTACACCTTC.

This clone was seen more than once but under ten times. The chain couples TRBV4-1 to TRBJ1-6; 10 bases are a match to TRBD1. Germline CDR1 and CDR2: MGHRA and YSYEKL. The CDR3 contains 15 residues. With V trimmed by 6 bases and J by 6 bases, 5 bases remained unmatched. The CDR3 loop is CASRGDRGSNSPLHF. As DNA, the CDR3 is TGCGCCAGCAGGGGGGACAGGGGAAGTAATTCACCCCTCCACTTT.

The V call is TRBV27, the J call TRBJ1-6; D possibly corresponds to TRBD1 (6 bases). The CDR3 has 16 residues. V shed 8 bases and J shed 7 bases, with 21 bases lying between them. The germline gives CDR1 MNHEY, CDR2 SMNVEV (reference sequence). CDR3 nucleotide sequence: TGTGCCAGCCTCTCCTGGGGGGCAGGAGGGAATTCACCCCTCCACTTT. It is translated as CASLSWGAGGNSPLHF.

This rearrangement joins TRBV5-1 to TRBJ2-7; TRBD2 matches at 8 bases. This CDR3 is built from 14 residues. In germline, CDR1 is SGHRS, CDR2 YFSETQ. V was clipped by 2 bases and J by 0 bases; unmatched bases: 1. CDR3 in DNA: TGCGCCAGCAGCTTAAGCGGGGGCTCCTACGAGCAGTACTTC. Its translation is CASSLSGGSYEQYF. Full variable domain (outside the CDR3, taken from reference TRBV5-1 and TRBJ2-7): KAGVTQTPRYLIKTRGQQVTLSCSPISGHRSVSWYQQTPGQGLQFLFEYFSETQRNKGNFPGRFSGRQFSNSRSEMNVSTLELGDSALYLCASSLSGGSYEQYFGPGTRLTVT.

This clone was counted once. The rearrangement joins TRBV7-8 to TRBJ1-1; D gene unclear. The CDR3 totals 14 residues. The germline gives CDR1 SGHVS, CDR2 FQNEAQ. V gave up 1 base and J gave up 0 bases, with 6 bases separating them. The chain's CDR3 is CASSLVSLNTEAFF. CDR3 bases: TGTGCCAGCAGCTTAGTGAGCCTGAACACTGAAGCTTTCTTT.

The chain carries TRBV27 and TRBJ2-2; D is unclear. Trimming left V 6 bases short and J 6 bases short, with 11 bases between. From germline, CDR1 is MNHEY and CDR2 SMNVEV (reference sequence). CDR3 length: 13 residues. The CDR3 coding sequence is TGTGCCAGCAGCCTATACCTAGCCGGGGAGCTGTTTTTT. The encoded protein is CASSLYLAGELFF.

The chain links TRBV27 to TRBJ1-5; tentatively, D is TRBD1 (6 bases). Germline V gene lookup returns CDR1 MNHEY and CDR2 SMNVEV (reference sequence). Trimming shortened V by 4 bases and J by 7 bases, and 8 bases separated the two germline ends. This CDR3 contains 12 residues. DNA of the CDR3: TGTGCCAGCAGTTCGGGACAACAGCCCCAGCATTTT. It codes for CASSSGQQPQHF.

The chain employs TRBV5-1 and TRBJ2-7, with a tentative D call TRBD1 (7 bases). Germline V gene sequence: CDR1 SGHRS, CDR2 YFSETQ. This CDR3 is built from 15 residues. Between the trimmed V and J ends, which lost 4 bases and 6 bases, there was a span of 20 bases. This CDR3 is CASSNNQGGAPEQYF. The CDR3, as DNA: TGCGCCAGCAGCAACAACCAGGGGGGTGCCCCCGAGCAGTACTTC.

The J gene is TRBJ1-1, the V gene TRBV5-4; D perhaps matches TRBD1 (5 bases). This CDR3 comprises 14 residues. V gave up 1 base and J gave up 0 bases, with 7 bases separating them. Germline assignment: CDR1 SGHNT and CDR2 YYREEE (reference sequence). CDR3 coding DNA: TGTGCCAGCAGCTTGACAGGACTGAACACTGAAGCTTTCTTT. Residues: CASSLTGLNTEAFF.

The chain carries TRBV5-1 and TRBJ1-1, with D tentatively TRBD1 (5 bases). Germline V lookup: CDR1 SGHRS, CDR2 YFSETQ. The CDR3 loop spans 13 amino acids. Trimming took off 0 bases at V and 11 bases at J, with 14 bases between the two ends. The CDR3 nucleotides read TGCGCCAGCAGCTTGGGGGGAGGGACCCCGGCTTTCTTT. It is translated as CASSLGGGTPAFF.

This clone was counted a single time. The chain carries TRBV4-3 and TRBJ2-3; D uncertain. V was clipped by 0 bases and J by 1 base, with 11 bases between them. From germline, CDR1 is LGHNA and CDR2 YSLEER. This CDR3 comprises 16 residues. This chain's CDR3 is CASSQDTIWGTDTQYF. The CDR3 region has the DNA TGCGCCAGCAGCCAAGATACTATATGGGGCACAGATACGCAGTATTTT.

This rearrangement joins TRBV4-2 to TRBJ2-7; 9 bases line up with TRBD1. The germline V gene encodes CDR1 LGHNA and CDR2 YNFKEQ. V dropped 5 bases and J dropped 1; count of bases not matched to a gene: 6. The CDR3 contains 15 residues. The CDR3 sequence is CASSDRDRESYEQYF. CDR3 nucleotides: TGTGCCAGCAGCGACCGGGACAGGGAATCCTACGAGCAGTACTTC.

This chain connects TRBV5-1 to TRBJ1-2, with a possible D match to TRBD1 (5 bases). This CDR3 spans 13 amino acids. The germline CDR1 and CDR2 sequences are SGHRS and YFSETQ. V was pared by 7 bases and J by 4 bases, with 14 bases between. This CDR3 reads CASESPGGYGYTF. CDR3 coding DNA: TGCGCCAGCGAATCCCCGGGGGGCTATGGCTACACCTTC.

Only a few counts were recorded for this clone. The V call is TRBV5-1, the J call TRBJ1-1; perhaps TRBD1 as D (5 bases). Trimming took off 5 bases at V and 4 bases at J, with 12 bases between the two ends. Germline CDR1 and CDR2: SGHRS and YFSETQ. The CDR3 contains 13 residues. The CDR3 region has the DNA TGCGCCAGCAGAGTTCAGGGAGGCACTGAAGCTTTCTTT. Translation: CASRVQGGTEAFF.

The DNA of the CDR3 is TGTGCCAGCAGTTACTCAGGGGCCAGGGCAGAGACCCAGTACTTC. It encodes CASSYSGARAETQYF. The chain carries TRBV6-5 and TRBJ2-5; TRBD1 might be the D (5 bases). Germline lookup yields CDR1 MNHEY and CDR2 SVGAGI. Trimming took off 0 bases at V and 4 bases at J, with 12 bases between the two ends. The CDR3 is 15 residues long.

The chain links TRBV10-3 to TRBJ2-1; 14 bases align to TRBD2. V lost 6 bases, J lost 8 bases, and 6 bases stayed unmatched. The CDR3 is 15 residues long. Germline CDR1 reads ENHRY; CDR2 reads SYGVKD. CDR3 residues: CAISRTSGGWDEQFF. CDR3 in DNA: TGTGCCATCAGCAGGACTAGCGGGGGGTGGGATGAGCAGTTCTTC.

The chain couples TRBV10-3 to TRBJ2-7; tentative D call: TRBD1 (6 bases). The V gene lost 5 bases and the J gene lost 2 bases, with 16 bases spanning the gap. This CDR3 spans 15 amino acids. From germline, CDR1 is ENHRY and CDR2 SYGVKD. CDR3 sequence (DNA): TGTGCCATCAGTATGGCCCTAGGGGGAACCTACGAGCAGTACTTC. It is translated as CAISMALGGTYEQYF.

V gene TRBV10-2 combines with J gene TRBJ1-1, with TRBD1 as a possible D gene (6 bases). The CDR3 has 13 amino acids. Germline loops: CDR1 WSHSY, CDR2 SAAADI. Trimming shortened V by 6 bases and J by 4 bases, and 12 bases separated the two germline ends. CDR3 region: CASRTGWGTEAFF. CDR3 bases: TGCGCCAGCAGGACAGGATGGGGCACTGAAGCTTTCTTT.

The chain couples TRBV6-1 to TRBJ1-4; D unresolved. There are 13 residues in the CDR3. Germline CDR1 MNHNS, CDR2 SASEGT. The V gene lost 7 bases and the J gene lost 8 bases, with 14 bases spanning the gap. The DNA for the CDR3 is TGTGCCAGCATTTCCAGGAGAAAGGAAAAACTGTTTTTT. Encoded protein: CASISRRKEKLFF.

CDR3 residues: CASSLKRGWETQYF. DNA for the CDR3: TGTGCCAGCAGCCTGAAGCGGGGGTGGGAGACCCAGTACTTC. The chain recombines TRBV5-6 with TRBJ2-5, with 8 positions matching TRBD2. Germline assignment: CDR1 SGHDT and CDR2 YYEEEE. This CDR3 comprises 14 residues. After removal of 4 bases from V and 5 bases from J, the junction contained 7 bases not matched to a gene.

The sample holds a few counts of this clone. This rearrangement joins TRBV11-3 to TRBJ2-2, with D uncertain. The V gene lost 6 bases and the J gene lost 2 bases, with 13 bases spanning the gap. CDR1 is SGHNT, CDR2 YENEEA, per germline. The CDR3 contains 15 residues. This CDR3 is CASSNTENNTGELFF. CDR3 sequence (DNA): TGTGCCAGCAGTAATACAGAAAATAACACCGGGGAGCTGTTTTTT.

Points on this clone: Other DNA sequences in the sample encode the same CDR3. The chain couples TRBV25-1 to TRBJ2-7, with D possibly being TRBD2 (5 bases). Looked up from germline, CDR1 is MGHDK and CDR2 is SYGVNS. The CDR3 has 14 residues. The V gene lost 2 bases and the J gene lost 0 bases, with 8 bases spanning the gap. CDR3: CASSERGFSYEQYF. For the CDR3, the DNA is TGTGCCAGCAGTGAAAGAGGGTTCTCCTACGAGCAGTACTTC.

A single count supports this clone. This chain connects TRBV4-2 to TRBJ1-2; a weak D match, TRBD1 (5 bases). Trimming pared 4 bases from V and 4 bases from J, leaving 10 bases between. CDR1 and CDR2 (germline): LGHNA, YNFKEQ. The length of the CDR3 is 13 residues. Written as DNA, the CDR3 is TGTGCCAGCAGCCTAGGGGAGGGCTATGGCTACACCTTC. Translated: CASSLGEGYGYTF.

V gene TRBV7-9 combines with J gene TRBJ1-1, with D uncertain. CDR1 is SEHNR and CDR2 is FQNEAQ in the germline V gene (reference sequence). With 4 bases removed from V and 7 bases from J, the gap between germline ends came to 16 bases. This CDR3 has 14 amino acids. This CDR3 is CASSSPRDSLEAFF. Written as DNA, the CDR3 is TGTGCCAGCAGCTCCCCCCGGGATTCGCTTGAAGCTTTCTTT.